The present entry profiles one T cell receptor beta chain with its context. Its antigen is still unknown. The table came from immunoSEQ multiplex PCR; TCRdb's copy has only in-frame clones and leaves some out. The top ten clones hold 2.5% to 3.5% of a sample with 80,000 to 100,000 clones, 65% to 80% of them seen once. The data belong to a study of radiotherapy plus CTLA-4 blockade in lung cancer. Study-level points and caveats: Strongest reported response predictors: early blood clone changes and post-radiation interferon-beta. Among blood TCR repertoires after radiotherapy plus ipilimumab, tumor-derived clones expanded.

The CDR3 covers 15 residues. Germline V gene data show CDR1 as MNHEY and CDR2 as SVGAGI. V shed 7 bases, J shed 3 bases, and the junction held 7 bases outside the gene matches. Chemo-refractory metastatic non-small-cell lung cancer patients were treated with focal radiation plus CTLA-4 blockade with ipilimumab. This TCR was recovered from a human donor with non-small cell lung cancer who had a partial response to radiotherapy plus ipilimumab. Some clones in this sample may be carry-over from other donors' samples. V usage is TRBV6-5 and J usage is TRBJ2-2, with 8 bases identical to TRBD2. The input for sequencing was peripheral blood, taken from a patient treated with radiotherapy plus ipilimumab. CDR3 protein: CASMDGGADTGELFF. The CDR3, as DNA: TGTGCCAGCATGGACGGGGGGGCCGACACCGGGGAGCTGTTTTTT.